Listed below are T cell receptor beta chains from one sample, sequenced in a study of human T cells and chemical hapten exposure. From the RACE reads, TCRdb called clonotypes with MiXCR, one entry per CDR3 protein. Of 250,000 or so distinct CDR3 sequences in the sample, around 7% were seen once. Material: whole blood, obtained in connection with sensitization to the hapten diphenylcyclopropenone (DPC). The receptors stem from a man aged 18 to 29 with alopecia areata. Some clones in this sample may be carry-over from other donors' samples. The CDR3 runs from the conserved cysteine through the conserved F or W. The D gene is left open where the match is weak. Some rows have no size entry. The others give once, few or many, or a class for an expanded clone.

D	V	size	J	DNA	CDR3
.	TRBV27	few	TRBJ1-3	TGTGCCAGCGGGAATCAGGGAAGTGGAAACACCATATATTTT	CASGNQGSGNTIYF
.	TRBV20-1	.	TRBJ2-3	TGCAGTGCTAGGGCCGTGAATACGCAGTATTTT	CSARAVNTQYF
.	TRBV5-1	many	TRBJ1-4	TGCGCCAGCAGCTTGGTTGCGGGCCGTAATGAAAAACTGTTTTTT	CASSLVAGRNEKLFF
.	TRBV6-2/TRBV6-3	few	TRBJ1-5	TGTGCCAGCAGACCCCAGGGTCCGGATCAGCCCCAGCATTTT	CASRPQGPDQPQHF
.	TRBV6-5	few	TRBJ2-3	TGTGCCAGCAGTTACGGGACTCATATCACAGATACGCAGTATTTT	CASSYGTHITDTQYF
TRBD2	TRBV28	few	TRBJ2-3	TGTGCCAGCGCCATGGCGGGACTAATCACAGATACGCAGTATTTT	CASAMAGLITDTQYF
.	TRBV29-1	many	TRBJ2-1	TGCAGCGGGGGTTCCAATGAGCAGTTCTTC	CSGGSNEQFF
.	TRBV3-1	.	TRBJ1-2	TGTGCCAGCAGCCAGGGGATGAACTATGGCTACACCTTC	CASSQGMNYGYTF
.	TRBV7-9	many	TRBJ1-2	TGTGCCAGCAGCCACCAGGCCAGCGGGGATGGCTACACCTTC	CASSHQASGDGYTF
TRBD1	TRBV7-2	few	TRBJ2-1	TGTGCCAGCAGCTTAGGGACAGGGGTTAAGTATGAGCAGTTCTTC	CASSLGTGVKYEQFF
.	TRBV7-2	few	TRBJ1-2	TGTGCCAGCAGCTTATTTTCCCTCTACACCTTC	CASSLFSLYTF
.	TRBV6-1	few	TRBJ1-1	TGTGCCAGCAGTGAAATATGGCAGAGCCGCACTGAAGCTTTCTTT	CASSEIWQSRTEAFF
TRBD1	TRBV28	few	TRBJ2-7	TGTGCCAGCACCAGCCCAAACAGGGGGTCCTACGAGCAGTACTTC	CASTSPNRGSYEQYF
.	TRBV3-1	few	TRBJ1-1	TGTGCCAGCAGCCAACGAGGAAGGGGTGGTGAAGCTTTCTTT	CASSQRGRGGEAFF
.	TRBV2	.	TRBJ1-5	TGTGCCAGCACCGACGACAGCCTCAATCAGCCCCAGCATTTT	CASTDDSLNQPQHF
.	TRBV27	many	TRBJ1-4	TGTGCCAGCAGTTTATCGACAGGACACGAAAAACTGTTTTTT	CASSLSTGHEKLFF
.	TRBV4-2	few	TRBJ1-4	TGTGCCAGCAGCCAAGTGGGGGGGGAGCGTGAAAAACTGTTTTTT	CASSQVGGEREKLFF
.	TRBV5-5	.	TRBJ1-3	TGTGCCAGCAGCTTGCGGGGTGACAACGGAAACACCATATATTTT	CASSLRGDNGNTIYF
.	TRBV11-3	.	TRBJ2-2	TGTGCCAGCAGCTTAGAAGGCGGCTCCGGGGAGCTGTTTTTT	CASSLEGGSGELFF
TRBD1	TRBV29-1	few	TRBJ1-1	TGCAGCGTTTCCGGCCCCGGGACAGGACTGGTCACTGAAGCTTTCTTT	CSVSGPGTGLVTEAFF
.	TRBV4-2	.	TRBJ2-1	TGTGCCAGCAGCCAAGAGTGGCAGGGGGGTTTCAATGAGCAGTTCTTC	CASSQEWQGGFNEQFF
.	TRBV28	few	TRBJ1-1	TGTGCCAGTGGGGAGAGTACGGAAACTGAAGCTTTCTTT	CASGESTETEAFF
TRBD1	TRBV27	.	TRBJ1-1	TGTGCCAGCAGTGGAACGGGACAGATCACTGAAGCTTTCTTT	CASSGTGQITEAFF
TRBD2	TRBV6-5	many	TRBJ2-5	TGTGCCAGCAGTTACGGTCGACTAGCGGGGGGGCCGGAGACCCAGTACTTC	CASSYGRLAGGPETQYF
.	TRBV7-2	.	TRBJ1-2	TGTGCCAGCAGCTTAGCATCTGGGGGCGCCAGCTATGGCTACACCTTC	CASSLASGGASYGYTF
.	TRBV12-3/TRBV12-4	many	TRBJ2-5	TGTGCCAGCAGTTTAGACAGGAGGGGGACCCAGTACTTC	CASSLDRRGTQYF
.	TRBV12-3/TRBV12-4	many	TRBJ1-5	TGTGCCAGCAGTTTAGGGGGGCCTAATCAGCCCCAGCATTTT	CASSLGGPNQPQHF
.	TRBV7-2	few	TRBJ2-2	TGTGCCAGCAGCTTAGGGAGGAATTCCGGGGAGCTGTTTTTT	CASSLGRNSGELFF
.	TRBV19	once	TRBJ1-2	TGTGCCAGTAGTATTGGACTTTTATATGGCTACACCTTC	CASSIGLLYGYTF
.	TRBV5-1	few	TRBJ2-7	TGCGCCAGCAGCTTGTCGGGACCTCTATACGAGCAGTACTTC	CASSLSGPLYEQYF
TRBD2	TRBV7-2	.	TRBJ2-5	TGTGCCAGCAGCTTATCACTAGCGGGGGGTTATGAGACCCAGTACTTC	CASSLSLAGGYETQYF
.	TRBV11-2	.	TRBJ2-2	TGTGCCAGCAGCTTAGGTCCGGGGTACGCCGGGGAGCTGTTTTTT	CASSLGPGYAGELFF
.	TRBV4-2	few	TRBJ2-1	TGTGCCAGCAGCCAACAAAAAGGGAGCCCGGAGCAGTTCTTC	CASSQQKGSPEQFF
.	TRBV7-3	many	TRBJ1-6	TGTGCCAGCAGCTTAACGGGGAGCTCCTATAATTCACCCCTCCACTTT	CASSLTGSSYNSPLHF
TRBD1	TRBV7-2	.	TRBJ2-5	TGTGCCAGCAGCTGGAACAGGGGAGAGACCCAGTACTTC	CASSWNRGETQYF